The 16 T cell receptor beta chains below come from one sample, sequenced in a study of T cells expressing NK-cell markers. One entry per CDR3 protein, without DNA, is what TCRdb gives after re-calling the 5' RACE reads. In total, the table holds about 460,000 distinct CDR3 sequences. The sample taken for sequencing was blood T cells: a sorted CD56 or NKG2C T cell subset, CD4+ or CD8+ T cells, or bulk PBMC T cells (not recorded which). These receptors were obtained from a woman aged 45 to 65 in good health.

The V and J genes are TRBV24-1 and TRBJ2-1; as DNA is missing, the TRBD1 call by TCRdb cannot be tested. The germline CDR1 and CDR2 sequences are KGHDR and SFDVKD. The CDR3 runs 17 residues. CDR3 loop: CATSVMKPGQGVNEQFF.

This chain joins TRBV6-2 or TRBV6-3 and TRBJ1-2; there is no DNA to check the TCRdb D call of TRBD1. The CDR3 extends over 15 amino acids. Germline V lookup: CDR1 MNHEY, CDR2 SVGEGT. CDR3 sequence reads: CASTNRQALNYGYTF.

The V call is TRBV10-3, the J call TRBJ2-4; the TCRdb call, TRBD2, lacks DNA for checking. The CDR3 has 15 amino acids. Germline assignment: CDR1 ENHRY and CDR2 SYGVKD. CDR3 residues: CAISELEGDKNIQYF.

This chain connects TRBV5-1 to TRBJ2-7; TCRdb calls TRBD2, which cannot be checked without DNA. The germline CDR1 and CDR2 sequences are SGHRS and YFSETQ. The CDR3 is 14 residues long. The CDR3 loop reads CASSGTSGPYEQYF.

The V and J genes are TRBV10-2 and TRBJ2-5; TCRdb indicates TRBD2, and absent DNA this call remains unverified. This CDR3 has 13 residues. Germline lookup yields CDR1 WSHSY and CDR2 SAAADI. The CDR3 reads CASRGGRVETQYF.

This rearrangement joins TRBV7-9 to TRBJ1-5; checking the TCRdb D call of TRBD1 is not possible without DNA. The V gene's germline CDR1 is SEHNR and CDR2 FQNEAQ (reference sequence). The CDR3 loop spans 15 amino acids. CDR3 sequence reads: CASSLEGTGVQPQHF. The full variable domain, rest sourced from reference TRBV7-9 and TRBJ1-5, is DTGVSQNPRHKITKRGQNVTFRCDPISEHNRLYWYRQTLGQGPEFLTYFQNEAQLEKSRLLSDRFSAERPKGSFSTLEIQRTEQGDSAMYLCASSLEGTGVQPQHFGDGTRLSIL.

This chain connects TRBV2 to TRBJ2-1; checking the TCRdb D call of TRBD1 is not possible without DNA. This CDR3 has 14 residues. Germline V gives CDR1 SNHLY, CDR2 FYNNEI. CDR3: CASRPLQGLSEQFF.

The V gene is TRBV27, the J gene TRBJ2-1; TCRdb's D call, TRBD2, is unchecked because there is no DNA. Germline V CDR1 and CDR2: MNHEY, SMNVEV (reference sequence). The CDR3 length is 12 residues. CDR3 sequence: CASSFSGGPQFF.

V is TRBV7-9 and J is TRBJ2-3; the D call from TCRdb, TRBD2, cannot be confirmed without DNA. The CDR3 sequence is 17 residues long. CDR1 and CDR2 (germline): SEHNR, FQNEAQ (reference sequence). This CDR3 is CASSPGTSGSFTDTQYF.

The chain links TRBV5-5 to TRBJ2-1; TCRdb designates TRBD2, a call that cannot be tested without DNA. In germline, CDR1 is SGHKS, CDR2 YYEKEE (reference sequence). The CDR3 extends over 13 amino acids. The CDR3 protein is CASRAGPYNEQFF.

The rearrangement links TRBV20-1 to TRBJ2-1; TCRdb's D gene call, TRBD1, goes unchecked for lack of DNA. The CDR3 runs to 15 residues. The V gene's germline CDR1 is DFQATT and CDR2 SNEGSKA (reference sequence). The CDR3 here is CSAMRTGSQGNEQFF.

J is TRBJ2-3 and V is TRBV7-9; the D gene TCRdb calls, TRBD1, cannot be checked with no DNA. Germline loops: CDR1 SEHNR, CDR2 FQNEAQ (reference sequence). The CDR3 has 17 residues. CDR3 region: CASSIRGTGGYTDTQYF.

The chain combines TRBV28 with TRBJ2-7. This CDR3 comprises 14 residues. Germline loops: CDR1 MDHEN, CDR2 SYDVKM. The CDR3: CASVPRQVGYEQYF. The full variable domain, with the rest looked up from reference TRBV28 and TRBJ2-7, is DVKVTQSSRYLVKRTGEKVFLECVQDMDHENMFWYRQDPGLGLRLIYFSYDVKMKEKGDIPEGYSVSREKKERFSLILESASTNQTSMYLCASVPRQVGYEQYFGPGTRLTVT.

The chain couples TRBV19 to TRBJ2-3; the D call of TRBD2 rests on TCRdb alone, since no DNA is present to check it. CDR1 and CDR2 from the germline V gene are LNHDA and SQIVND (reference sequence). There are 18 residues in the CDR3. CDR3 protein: CASSIEGGLAGVTDTQYF.

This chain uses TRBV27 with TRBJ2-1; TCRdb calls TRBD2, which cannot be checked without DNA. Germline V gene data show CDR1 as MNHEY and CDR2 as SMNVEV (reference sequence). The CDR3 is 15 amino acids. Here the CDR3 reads CASSLNSGRANEQFF.

CDR3 sequence: CATSKRWRADSYNEQFF. The chain uses TRBV15 and TRBJ2-1; TCRdb indicates TRBD1, and absent DNA this call remains unverified. Germline assignment: CDR1 LNHNV and CDR2 YYDKDF (reference sequence). The CDR3 loop spans 17 amino acids.